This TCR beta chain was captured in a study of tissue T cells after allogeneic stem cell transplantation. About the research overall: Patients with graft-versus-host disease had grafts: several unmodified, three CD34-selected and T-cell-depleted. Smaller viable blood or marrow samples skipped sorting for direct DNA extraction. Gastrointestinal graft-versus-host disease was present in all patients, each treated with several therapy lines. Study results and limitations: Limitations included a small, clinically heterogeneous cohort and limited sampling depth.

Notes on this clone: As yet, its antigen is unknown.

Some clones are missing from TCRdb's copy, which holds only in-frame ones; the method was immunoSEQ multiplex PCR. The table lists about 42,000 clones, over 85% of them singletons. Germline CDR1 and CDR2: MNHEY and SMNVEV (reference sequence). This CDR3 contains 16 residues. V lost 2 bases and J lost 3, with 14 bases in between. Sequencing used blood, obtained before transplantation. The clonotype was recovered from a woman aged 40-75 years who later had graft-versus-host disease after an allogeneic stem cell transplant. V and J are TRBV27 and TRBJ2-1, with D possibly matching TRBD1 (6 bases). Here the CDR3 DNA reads TGTGCCAGCAGTTTACAGGGGCCTGTCTTCTACAATGAGCAGTTCTTC. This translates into CASSLQGPVFYNEQFF.